The source of this T cell receptor (beta chain) is a study of cytomegalovirus exposure and HLA in healthy donors. Study overall: An earlier analysis found fewer than 120 million unique TCR beta sequences from about 190 million T cells. Findings and limits, study-wide: Accurate predictions that matched the HLA-A and HLA-B alleles of most subjects were reportedly made from TCR beta sequences. Investigators reported 150 to 200 TCR beta chains as tied to cytomegalovirus. Highly shared variants forming one cluster were likely a sequencing artifact.

Germline V gene sequence: CDR1 ENHRY, CDR2 SYGVKD. Trimming removed 2 bases at V and 8 bases at J, with 21 bases between. This CDR3 region has 17 residues. This PCR relied on a set of 60 Vbeta primers and 13 Jbeta primers. Assay: immunoSEQ multiplex PCR; the TCRdb copy retains only in-frame clones and omits some. In all, the sample yields about 200,000 clones. A remark on this clone: Its antigen is unidentified.

The clonotype comes from a girl aged 2 to 9 in good health and CMV-seropositive. Sequencing input: PBMCs. This chain joins TRBV10-3 and TRBJ1-4; a possible D gene is TRBD1 (6 bases). The CDR3 DNA reads TGTGCCATCAGTGAGGGACCACGACCGGGACATGGGGAAAAACTGTTTTTT. This translates into CAISEGPRPGHGEKLFF.